These T cell receptor beta chains were read from a single sample in a study of cytomegalovirus exposure and HLA in healthy donors. Generated by immunoSEQ multiplex PCR, the TCRdb table keeps only in-frame clones and is missing some. The table has 150,000 to 200,000 clones, around three quarters seen once. Material for sequencing was PBMCs. These receptors originate from a woman aged 25 to 39 in good health and CMV-seronegative. Both conserved end residues are trimmed from each CDR3. Clone size is not always given. Where it is, it says once, few, many or a class for expanded clones.

v_call: TRBV6-1
clone_size: few
cdr3_aa: ASNNRGHEQY

v_call: TRBV10-1
clone_size: NA
cdr3_aa: ASIPFMRTDYEQY

v_call: TRBV7-2
clone_size: NA
cdr3_aa: ASSLVGGGRPSYEQY

v_call: TRBV6-1
clone_size: few
cdr3_aa: ASSLLADTDTQY

v_call: TRBV6-4
clone_size: NA
cdr3_aa: ASSDGQARQETQY

v_call: TRBV5-4
clone_size: few
cdr3_aa: ASSEGQNLDEKLF

v_call: TRBV30
clone_size: NA
cdr3_aa: AWIGGAYGYT

v_call: TRBV7-2
clone_size: NA
cdr3_aa: ASSPPGVGVNIQY

v_call: TRBV7-2
clone_size: NA
cdr3_aa: ASSLGKGLGTDTQY

v_call: TRBV9
clone_size: NA
cdr3_aa: ASTNVRGENTEAF

v_call: TRBV7-7
clone_size: NA
cdr3_aa: ASSLGLLGDTQY

v_call: TRBV15
clone_size: NA
cdr3_aa: ATSRWKTGVYEQY

v_call: TRBV18
clone_size: NA
cdr3_aa: ASSPQRGLNEQY

v_call: TRBV25-1
clone_size: NA
cdr3_aa: ASSSSRGPYNEQF